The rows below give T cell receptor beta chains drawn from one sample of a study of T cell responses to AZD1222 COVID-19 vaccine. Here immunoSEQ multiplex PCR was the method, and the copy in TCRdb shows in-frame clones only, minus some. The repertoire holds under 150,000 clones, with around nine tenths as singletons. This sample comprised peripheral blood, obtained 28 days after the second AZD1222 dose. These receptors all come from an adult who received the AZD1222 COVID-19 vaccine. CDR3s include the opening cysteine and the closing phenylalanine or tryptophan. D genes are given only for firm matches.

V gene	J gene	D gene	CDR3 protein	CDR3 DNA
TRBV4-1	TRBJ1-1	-	CASSQHGGTEAFF	TGCGCCAGCAGCCAACACGGCGGCACTGAAGCTTTCTTT
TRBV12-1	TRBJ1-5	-	CASSFGGGASNQPQHF	-
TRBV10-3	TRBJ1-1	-	CAILRDTQTTEAFF	TGTGCCATCCTGAGGGACACCCAGACCACTGAAGCTTTCTTT
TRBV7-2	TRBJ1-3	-	CASSSRRFSGNTIYF	TGTGCCAGCAGCTCCCGTAGGTTCTCTGGAAACACCATATATTTT
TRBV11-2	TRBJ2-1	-	CASSLFSRGDEQFF	TGTGCCAGCAGCTTATTCTCCAGGGGGGATGAGCAGTTCTTC
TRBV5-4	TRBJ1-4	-	CASSSKGMEEKLFF	TGTGCCAGCAGCTCCAAGGGGATGGAGGAAAAACTGTTTTTT
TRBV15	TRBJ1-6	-	CATSRGSGSSPLHF	TGTGCCACCAGCAGAGGTTCAGGGTCCTCACCCCTCCACTTT
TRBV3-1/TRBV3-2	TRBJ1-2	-	CASSQDAKIYTF	TGTGCCAGCAGCCAAGATGCAAAGATCTACACCTTC
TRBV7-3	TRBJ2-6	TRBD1	CASRADRGHLSGANVLTF	TGTGCCAGCAGAGCAGACAGGGGGCACCTTAGCGGGGCCAACGTCCTGACTTTC
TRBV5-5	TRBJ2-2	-	CASSPFTGPTGELFF	TGTGCCAGCAGCCCCTTTACAGGGCCCACCGGGGAGCTGTTTTTT
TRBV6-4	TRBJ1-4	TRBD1	CASSEGGQGGNEKLFF	TGTGCCAGCAGTGAAGGCGGACAGGGGGGAAATGAAAAACTGTTTTTT
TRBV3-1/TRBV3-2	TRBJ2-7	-	CASMGTVSYEQYF	TGTGCCAGCATGGGGACGGTATCCTACGAGCAGTACTTC
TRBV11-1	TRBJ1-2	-	CASSLDSNYGYTF	TGTGCCAGCAGCCTCGACAGTAACTATGGCTACACCTTC
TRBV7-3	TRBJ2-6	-	CASSFTPGANVLTF	TGTGCCAGCAGCTTCACTCCTGGGGCCAACGTCCTGACTTTC
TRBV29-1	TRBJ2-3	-	CSVEAVADTQYF	TGCAGCGTTGAAGCAGTAGCAGATACGCAGTATTTT
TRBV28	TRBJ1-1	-	CASSLGLANTEAFF	TGTGCCAGCAGTTTAGGCCTCGCGAACACTGAAGCTTTCTTT
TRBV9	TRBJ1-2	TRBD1	CASSSGQTPLTYGYTF	TGTGCCAGCAGCTCGGGACAGACGCCTCTGACATATGGCTACACCTTC
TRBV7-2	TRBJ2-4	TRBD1	CASSFTGQGATDIQYF	TGTGCCAGCAGCTTTACTGGACAGGGGGCAACAGACATTCAGTACTTC
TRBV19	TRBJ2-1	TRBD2	CASSGGTGAAGVYEQFF	TGTGCCAGTAGTGGAGGGACGGGGGCAGCGGGGGTCTATGAGCAGTTCTTC
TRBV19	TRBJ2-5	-	CASSNSVRETQYF	TGTGCCAGTAGTAATTCAGTCCGGGAGACCCAGTACTTC
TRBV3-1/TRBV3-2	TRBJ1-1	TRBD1	CASNEGAMNTEAFF	TGTGCCAGCAACGAGGGGGCAATGAACACTGAAGCTTTCTTT
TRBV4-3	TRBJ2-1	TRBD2	CASSQKSTSGGAGVNEQFF	TGCGCCAGCAGCCAAAAATCGACTAGCGGGGGCGCCGGGGTCAATGAGCAGTTCTTC
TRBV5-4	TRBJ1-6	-	CATGGWEYSPLHF	TGTGCCACCGGAGGATGGGAATATTCACCCCTCCACTTT
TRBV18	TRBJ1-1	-	CASSPRNQNTEAFF	TGTGCCAGCTCACCACGGAACCAGAACACTGAAGCTTTCTTT
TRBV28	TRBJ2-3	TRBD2	CASSLASGGRDYDTQYF	TGTGCCAGCAGTTTGGCTAGCGGGGGCCGAGATTATGATACGCAGTATTTT
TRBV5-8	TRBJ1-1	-	CASSEQGRNTEAFF	TGTGCCAGCAGCGAACAGGGTCGGAACACTGAAGCTTTCTTT
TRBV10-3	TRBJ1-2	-	CAISVEGNGYTF	TGTGCCATCAGTGTAGAGGGGAATGGCTACACCTTC
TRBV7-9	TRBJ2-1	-	CASSLAGADYNEQFF	TGTGCCAGCAGCTTAGCAGGGGCTGATTACAATGAGCAGTTCTTC
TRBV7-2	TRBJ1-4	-	CASSPTGAQEKLFF	TGTGCCAGCAGCCCTACGGGGGCACAGGAAAAACTGTTTTTT
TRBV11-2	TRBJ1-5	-	CASSSGTDQPQHF	TGTGCCAGCAGCTCGGGGACGGATCAGCCCCAGCATTTT
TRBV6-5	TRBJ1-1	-	CASRSTGHMNTEAFF	TGTGCCAGCCGCTCAACGGGGCACATGAACACTGAAGCTTTCTTT
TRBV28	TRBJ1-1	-	CASTMLGITEAFF	TGTGCCAGCACAATGTTGGGTATCACTGAAGCTTTCTTT
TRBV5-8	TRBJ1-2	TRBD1	CASSSGQGEFGYTF	TGTGCCAGCAGCTCCGGACAGGGCGAATTTGGCTACACCTTC
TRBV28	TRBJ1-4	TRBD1	CASNKNRDRGRLGEKLFF	TGTGCCAGCAACAAAAACCGGGACAGGGGGCGTCTTGGGGAAAAACTGTTTTTT
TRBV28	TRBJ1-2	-	CASSGGGSYGYTF	TGTGCCAGCAGTGGGGGGGGTAGCTATGGCTACACCTTC
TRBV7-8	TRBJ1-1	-	CASSFRPGIGDLNTEAFF	TGTGCCAGCAGCTTCAGGCCCGGAATTGGGGACCTGAACACTGAAGCTTTCTTT
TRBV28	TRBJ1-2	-	CASRRTGTYGYTF	TGTGCCAGCAGGCGAACAGGGACCTATGGCTACACCTTC